This T cell receptor beta chain emerged from a study of blood T cells in healthy people across ages. The use of a sample-barcoded 5' primer and a J-beta primer mix characterized a second PCR of about 7 to 12 cycles. A template-switch adaptor with 12 random nucleotides tagged each cDNA molecule. MiXCR, applied by TCRdb to the 5' RACE reads, yields one record per CDR3 protein. The sample lists roughly 700,000 distinct CDR3 sequences; about a third were seen once. In its sample, this clonotype was seen a few times. Per germline, CDR1 SNHLY and CDR2 FYNNEI. CDR3 size: 12 residues. V lost 5 bases, J lost 2 bases, and 6 bases lay in between.

V usage is TRBV2 and J usage is TRBJ1-2; D is undetermined. The source of this sequence is a woman of 80 years or more in good health. Input material: blood. The CDR3 loop is CASSPVNYGYTF. The CDR3 bases are TGTGCCAGCAGTCCAGTCAACTATGGCTACACCTTC. Looking up the rest from reference TRBV2 and TRBJ1-2 gives the full variable domain: EPEVTQTPSHQVTQMGQEVILRCVPISNHLYFYWYRQILGQKVEFLVSFYNNEISEKSEIFDDQFSVERPDGSNFTLKIRSTKLEDSAMYFCASSPVNYGYTFGSGTRLTVV.